A selection of T cell receptor beta chains follows, all from one sample in a study of blood T cell repertoires in COVID-19. Clones were sequenced by immunoSEQ multiplex PCR, and TCRdb holds only the in-frame ones, with some missing. The sample yields 650,000 to 800,000 clones, 85% to 90% seen once. Sequencing was performed on peripheral blood. The receptors stem from a woman aged 18 to 35 with acute or convalescent COVID-19. Both conserved end residues are part of each CDR3. A D gene is named only where the DNA matches it firmly. Clone sizes are given selectively: once, few, many, or a class where the clone is expanded.

j_call clone_size v_call d_call cdr3_nt cdr3_aa
TRBJ2-3 . TRBV6-5 . TGTGCCAGCAGTTACGGAGGAGCGGAGAGAGATACGCAGTATTTT CASSYGGAERDTQYF
TRBJ1-2 . TRBV7-3 TRBD1 TGTGCCAGCAGCTTAACGGCGACAGGGCTCGGGGGCTACACCTTC CASSLTATGLGGYTF
TRBJ2-2 . TRBV2 . TGTGCCAGCAATTTGGGGCACAGGGCGAGGAACACCGGGGAGCTGTTTTTT CASNLGHRARNTGELFF
TRBJ2-5 . TRBV5-1 TRBD2 TGCGCCAGCAGCTTGAGCGGGGGGGAGACCCAGTACTTC CASSLSGGETQYF
TRBJ1-5 . TRBV7-2 TRBD1 TGTGCCAGCAGCTCATACACAGGGGATCGGCAGCCCCAGCATTTT CASSSYTGDRQPQHF
TRBJ1-5 . TRBV5-8 . TGTGCCAGCAGCTTTAGGGGGGGCGGTCAGCCCCAGCATTTT CASSFRGGGQPQHF
TRBJ2-1 . TRBV7-2 . TGTGCCAGCAGCTTAGCGCCACGGAATGAGCAGTTCTTC CASSLAPRNEQFF
TRBJ2-7 . TRBV19 . TGTGCCAGTAGCGCTGCGGGGGCGGAGTCCTACGAGCAGTACTTC CASSAAGAESYEQYF
TRBJ1-5 once TRBV30 . TGTGCCTGGAGCGGGGGCAATCAGCCCCAGCATTTT CAWSGGNQPQHF
TRBJ2-3 once TRBV7-6 TRBD1 TGTGCCAGCAGCCTCGGACAGGGTACAGATATGCAGTATTTT CASSLGQGTDMQYF
TRBJ1-1 . TRBV5-8 . TGTGCCAGCAGCCGTCGGGGGGCCTGGGAAGCTTTCTTT CASSRRGAWEAFF
TRBJ1-3 few TRBV3-1/TRBV3-2 TRBD1 TGTGCCAGCAGCCAGACACTCCAGGGGGACTCTGGAAACACCATATATTTT CASSQTLQGDSGNTIYF
TRBJ1-6 . TRBV10-3 . TGTGCCATCAGTGATCCGGGGGTCTCCTATAATTCACCCCTCCACTTT CAISDPGVSYNSPLHF
TRBJ2-4 . TRBV6-5 TRBD1 TGTGCCAGCACCTCCGGACAGGGGGCCGGCATTCAGTACTTC CASTSGQGAGIQYF
TRBJ2-1 . TRBV30 . TGTGCCTGGAGTCTTCTCGGGAGTAATGAGCAGTTCTTC CAWSLLGSNEQFF
TRBJ1-5 . TRBV27 TRBD1 TGTGCCAGCAGTGTCAGGGGGGACCTTAGCAATCAGCCCCAGCATTTT CASSVRGDLSNQPQHF
TRBJ1-2 once TRBV6-2/TRBV6-3 . TGTGCCAGCAGCCCCGGACAGCCAGACTACTATGGCTACACCTTC CASSPGQPDYYGYTF
TRBJ2-1 . TRBV2 TRBD2 TGTGCCAGCAGTGGACTAGCGGATCACAATGAGCAGTTCTTC CASSGLADHNEQFF
TRBJ2-3 . TRBV7-3 TRBD2 TGTGCCAGCAGCTTATACCCGGGGGGTACAGATACGCAGTATTTT CASSLYPGGTDTQYF
TRBJ2-3 once TRBV19 . TGTGCCAGTAGTCCGAACGCGGACACAGATACGCAGTATTTT CASSPNADTDTQYF
TRBJ2-1 once TRBV7-9 TRBD1 TGTGCCAGCAGCCCCGGGACAGGGTATCCTGAGCAGTTCTTC CASSPGTGYPEQFF
TRBJ1-2 . TRBV5-6 . TGTGCCAGCAGCTTGGAGGCAGGAACTAACTATGGCTACACCTTC CASSLEAGTNYGYTF
TRBJ1-1 . TRBV3-1/TRBV3-2 . TGTGCCAGCAGCGGTGGGGGGTACACTGAAGCTTTCTTT CASSGGGYTEAFF
TRBJ2-3 . TRBV4-3 . TGCGCCAGCAGCCAAGAACCTCGAGATTCTGGCACAGATACGCAGTATTTT CASSQEPRDSGTDTQYF
TRBJ2-3 . TRBV5-1 TRBD2 TGCGCCAGCAGCTTTCTAGCGGGGGGTGAGGTTTCAGATACGCAGTATTTT CASSFLAGGEVSDTQYF
TRBJ1-5 . TRBV6-2/TRBV6-3 TRBD1 TGTGCCAGCAGTCCCCCCAGGACAGGGAGTAGACAGCCCCAGCATTTT CASSPPRTGSRQPQHF
TRBJ1-5 . TRBV28 . TGTGCCAGCAGTGGAACAGCCTATAGCAATCAGCCCCAGCATTTT CASSGTAYSNQPQHF
TRBJ2-2 . TRBV18 . TGTGCCAGCTCACCACCGATGACTAGTTCGGGCACCGGGGAGCTGTTTTTT CASSPPMTSSGTGELFF
TRBJ2-7 . TRBV5-1 . TGCGCCAGCAGCTTTGATAGATCGTCCTACGAGCAGTACTTC CASSFDRSSYEQYF
TRBJ1-4 . TRBV29-1 . TGCAGCGTTGTGATAGATCTTAATGAAAAACTGTTTTTT CSVVIDLNEKLFF
TRBJ1-5 once TRBV2 . TGTGCCAGCAGGGAAACTACAGGGTTGGGTCAGCCCCAGCATTTT CASRETTGLGQPQHF
TRBJ1-1 . TRBV5-1 . TGCGCCAGCAGGCTAGAGACGGCGAACACTGAAGCTTTCTTT CASRLETANTEAFF
TRBJ1-1 . TRBV7-2 TRBD1 TGTGCCAGCTGGCTCCGGACAGGGGTGGTCGCGAACACTGAAGCTTTCTTT CASWLRTGVVANTEAFF
TRBJ1-3 . TRBV5-6 . TGTGCCAGCAGCTTCGGGAACACCATATATTTT CASSFGNTIYF
TRBJ2-2 . TRBV14 TRBD2 TGTGCCAGCAGCGGCGGGAGAAACACCGGGGAGCTGTTTTTT CASSGGRNTGELFF
TRBJ1-1 . TRBV30 . TGTGCCTGGTCCCATCGGGCTGAAGCTTTCTTT CAWSHRAEAFF
TRBJ2-7 once TRBV7-9 . TGTGCCAGCAGCTTGGCGGGACGTAGCTACGAGCAGTACTTC CASSLAGRSYEQYF
TRBJ2-5 once TRBV27 . TGTGCCAGCAGTTTGAGCAGAGGAGAGACCCAGTACTTC CASSLSRGETQYF
TRBJ1-2 . TRBV29-1 . TGCAGCGTTGAAGGCGGAGACTATGGCTACACCTTC CSVEGGDYGYTF
TRBJ2-7 . TRBV4-1 . TGCGCCAGCAGCCAAGGATTCGGGGTAGCATCCTACGAGCAGTACTTC CASSQGFGVASYEQYF
TRBJ2-7 . TRBV10-3 TRBD1 TGTGCCATCAGTGACCGGGACAGGGTCTACGAGCAGTACTTC CAISDRDRVYEQYF
TRBJ1-1 . TRBV15 . TGTGCCACCAGCAGAGATATCGATGGACAGACTGAAGCTTTCTTT CATSRDIDGQTEAFF
TRBJ1-1 . TRBV24-1 . TGTGCCACCAGACTGGGGACAGAAGCTTTCTTT CATRLGTEAFF
TRBJ1-3 . TRBV2 TRBD1 TGTGCCTCCCACAGGGGACGCTCTGGAAACACCATATATTTT CASHRGRSGNTIYF
TRBJ1-2 once TRBV19 . TGTGCCAGTAGTATCGGGATCCTCTATGGCTACACCTTC CASSIGILYGYTF
TRBJ1-5 . TRBV5-1 . TGCGCCAGCAGCGATGGAGGGCGTAATCAGCCCCAGCATTTT CASSDGGRNQPQHF
TRBJ1-6 . TRBV24-1 . TGTGCCACCAGTGATTCGACAGTTTATAATTCACCCCTCCACTTT CATSDSTVYNSPLHF
TRBJ1-3 . TRBV9 TRBD1 TGTGCCAGCAGCCCAGGACAGGACACCATATATTTT CASSPGQDTIYF
TRBJ2-7 . TRBV2 . TGTGCCAGCAGTGACGGGGGTGTCTACGAGCAGTACTTC CASSDGGVYEQYF
TRBJ2-3 . TRBV7-2 . TGTGCCAGCAGCTTTTACCAGGATACGCAGTATTTT CASSFYQDTQYF
TRBJ2-7 . TRBV12-3/TRBV12-4 . TGTGCCAGCAAACTAGGACTAAACGAGCAGTACTTC CASKLGLNEQYF
TRBJ2-7 . TRBV6-5 . TGTGCCAGCATTTCACCGGGACTTATTAACTACGAGCAGTACTTC CASISPGLINYEQYF
TRBJ2-7 . TRBV6-6 TRBD1 TGTGCCAGCAGGACCGGCGGGACAGGGGACTACGAGCAGTACTTC CASRTGGTGDYEQYF
TRBJ2-7 . TRBV14 TRBD2 TGTGCCAGCAGCCAACATTTTGGCGGGGGGGATGAGCAGTACTTC CASSQHFGGGDEQYF
TRBJ1-4 once TRBV4-1 . TGCGCCAGCAGCCAAGGGCCCATTGAAAAACTGTTTTTT CASSQGPIEKLFF
TRBJ2-7 . TRBV19 TRBD1 TGTGCCAGTAGGCGGGGAGACAGGGGCAGCTCCTACGAGCAGTACTTC CASRRGDRGSSYEQYF
TRBJ2-3 . TRBV13 TRBD2 TGTGCCAGCAGCCAGGGACTAGTTCGAGATACGCAGTATTTT CASSQGLVRDTQYF
TRBJ1-4 . TRBV5-1 . TGCGCCAGCAGCTTGGTCGGGGCGGGGAATGAAAAACTGTTTTTT CASSLVGAGNEKLFF